The next 13 T cell receptor beta chains were all read from a single sample in a study of T cell repertoires in cytomegalovirus infection. One entry per CDR3 protein, called by TCRdb with MiXCR from the reads. The sample has 900,000 to 950,000 distinct CDR3 sequences; 31% are singletons. The antigens for these receptors are not known. The sequences come from cultured CD8+ T cells from PBMCs, collected from culture after CMV antigen stimulation. The source of these receptors is a human donor in good health (CMV status not recorded). Some clones in this sample may be carry-over from other donors' samples.

The DNA for the CDR3 is TGTGCCAGCAGCTTCGAGCGGGGGGGCCACGATGAGCAGTTCTTC. Its translation: CASSFERGGHDEQFF. The rearrangement joins TRBV7-4 to TRBJ2-1, with 10 bases fitting TRBD2. CDR1 SGHVT and CDR2 SQSDAQ come from the germline V gene. J gave up 8 bases and V 3 bases, and 7 bases lay outside the gene matches. The CDR3 sequence is 15 residues long.

This clonotype was observed a handful of times. This chain connects TRBV7-3 to TRBJ2-7; D gene unclear. Germline V gene sequence: CDR1 SGHTA, CDR2 FQGTGA. V dropped 5 bases and J dropped 2 bases, with 13 bases sitting between them. The CDR3 is 14 residues long. The CDR3 is CASSPGTNTYEQYV. The CDR3 DNA is TGTGCCAGCAGCCCCGGTACGAATACCTACGAGCAGTACGTC.

The V call is TRBV6-1, the J call TRBJ1-6; possibly TRBD1 for D (5 bases). V was cut by 5 bases and J by 9 bases, with 14 bases left in between. CDR1 and CDR2 from the germline V gene are MNHNS and SASEGT. The CDR3 loop spans 14 amino acids. The chain's CDR3 is CASSYKGRSSPLHF. DNA for the CDR3: TGTGCCAGCAGTTACAAGGGGCGGAGTTCACCCCTCCACTTT.

This rearrangement joins TRBV7-9 to TRBJ1-4; no definite D call. The CDR3 is made up of 11 amino acids. CDR1 is SEHNR and CDR2 is FQNEAQ in the germline V gene (reference sequence). V was clipped by 8 bases and J by 8 bases, with 9 bases between them. The CDR3 nucleotides are TGTGCCAGCGCCGGGGAGGAAAAACTGTTTTTT. It translates to CASAGEEKLFF.

This clonotype was detected a few times. This chain links TRBV6-5 with TRBJ1-1; a possible D gene is TRBD1 (6 bases). The CDR3 covers 14 residues. V was clipped by 2 bases and J by 3 bases, with 10 bases between them. Germline assignment: CDR1 MNHEY and CDR2 SVGAGI. The CDR3 DNA reads TGTGCCAGCAGTTACGGAGGGGGTGACACTGAAGCTTTCTTT. Its protein is CASSYGGGDTEAFF.

This clonotype was seen repeatedly, ten times or more. The V gene is TRBV7-9, the J gene TRBJ1-6, with TRBD1 as a possible D gene (5 bases). Germline V gene sequence: CDR1 SEHNR, CDR2 FQNEAQ (reference sequence). V shed 6 bases and J shed 7 bases, with 16 bases lying between them. This CDR3 contains 15 residues. The CDR3 here is CASSSDSPFNSPLHF. The CDR3 DNA reads TGTGCCAGCAGTTCCGACAGCCCCTTCAATTCACCCCTCCACTTT. The variable domain in full, completed from reference TRBV7-9 and TRBJ1-6, reads DTGVSQNPRHKITKRGQNVTFRCDPISEHNRLYWYRQTLGQGPEFLTYFQNEAQLEKSRLLSDRFSAERPKGSFSTLEIQRTEQGDSAMYLCASSSDSPFNSPLHFGNGTRLTVT.

This clonotype has ten or more counts. The rearrangement uses TRBV7-8 and TRBJ2-1; 7 bases are shared with TRBD2. The CDR3 length is 16 residues. V shed 4 bases and J 2 bases; nucleotides not matched to a gene: 8. Looked up from germline, CDR1 is SGHVS and CDR2 is FQNEAQ. The CDR3 region is CASSWGAGEPYNEQFF. The CDR3, as DNA: TGTGCCAGCAGCTGGGGTGCGGGGGAACCCTACAATGAGCAGTTCTTC.

The V gene is TRBV7-9, the J gene TRBJ2-1; tentative D call: TRBD2 (5 bases). In germline, CDR1 is SEHNR, CDR2 FQNEAQ (reference sequence). V gave up 5 bases and J gave up 10 bases, with 12 bases separating them. There are 12 residues in the CDR3. The CDR3 spells CASSPSGKEQFF. DNA for the CDR3: TGTGCCAGCAGCCCGAGCGGAAAGGAGCAGTTCTTC.

The chain has TRBV4-1 and TRBJ2-3; D gene uncertain. The CDR3 is 12 amino acids. Looked up from germline, CDR1 is MGHRA and CDR2 is YSYEKL. V was trimmed by 8 bases and J by 5 bases, leaving 11 bases between them. In DNA form, the CDR3 reads TGCGCCAGCGGGTTAACGGGAGATACGCAGTATTTT. Its translation is CASGLTGDTQYF.

CDR3 amino acids: CASSLRGAGWDNEQFF. In DNA form, the CDR3 reads TGTGCCAGCAGCTTAAGGGGGGCAGGCTGGGACAATGAGCAGTTCTTC. The genes are TRBV7-8 and TRBJ2-1; D tentatively reads TRBD1 or TRBD2 (6 bases each). The germline V gene has CDR1 SGHVS and CDR2 FQNEAQ. V was trimmed by 2 bases and J by 5 bases, leaving 16 bases between them. This CDR3 comprises 16 residues.

This clonotype turned up a few times. V is TRBV7-6 and J is TRBJ2-3; 7 bases map to TRBD1. The CDR3 covers 15 residues. V lost 5 bases to trimming and J lost 2 bases; unmatched junction nucleotides: 7. Germline loops: CDR1 SGHVS, CDR2 FNYEAQ. The CDR3 DNA reads as TGTGCCAGCAGCGACCGGGACAGCCTCACAGATACGCAGTATTTT. Translated, it gives CASSDRDSLTDTQYF.

This clonotype is a singleton in its sample. J is TRBJ2-5 and V is TRBV2; D uncertain. With 4 bases removed from V and 5 bases from J, the gap between germline ends came to 8 bases. Germline assignment: CDR1 SNHLY and CDR2 FYNNEI. The CDR3 loop spans 12 amino acids. The CDR3 DNA sequence: TGTGCCAGCAGTGTAAAAGGGGAGACCCAGTACTTC. It yields the protein CASSVKGETQYF.

The rearrangement uses TRBV5-4 and TRBJ2-1; 9 bases are shared with TRBD1. Trimming at V came to 5 bases and at J to 4 bases, leaving 10 bases not matched to a gene. Germline V gene data show CDR1 as SGHNT and CDR2 as YYREEE (reference sequence). The CDR3 contains 16 residues. In nucleotides, the CDR3 is TGTGCCAGCAGTCGTGACAGGGGGATCAATTACAATGAGCAGTTCTTC. Its protein product is CASSRDRGINYNEQFF.